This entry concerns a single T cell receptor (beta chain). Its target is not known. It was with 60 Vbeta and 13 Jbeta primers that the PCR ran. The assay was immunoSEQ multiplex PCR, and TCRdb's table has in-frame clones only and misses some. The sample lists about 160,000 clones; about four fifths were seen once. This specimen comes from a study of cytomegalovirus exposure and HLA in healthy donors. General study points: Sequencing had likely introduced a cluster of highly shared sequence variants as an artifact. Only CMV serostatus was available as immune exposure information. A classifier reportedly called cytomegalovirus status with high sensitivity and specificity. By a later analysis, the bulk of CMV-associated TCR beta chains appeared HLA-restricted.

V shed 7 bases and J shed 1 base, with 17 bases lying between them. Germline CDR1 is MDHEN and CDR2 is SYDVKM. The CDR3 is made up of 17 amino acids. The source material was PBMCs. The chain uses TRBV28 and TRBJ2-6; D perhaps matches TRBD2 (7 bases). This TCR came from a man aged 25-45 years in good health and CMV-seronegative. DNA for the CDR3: TGTGCCAGCACAGGAGCTAGGGGGGGGTCTGGGGCCAACGTCCTGACTTTC. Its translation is CASTGARGGSGANVLTF.